This T cell receptor (beta chain) came from a study of response to subunit inactivated influenza vaccine. With respect to this clonotype: The junction departs from the called germline gene at one end, perhaps through a read error.

Germline-derived CDR1 and CDR2 are MNHEY and SMNVEV (reference sequence). The CDR3 spans 14 residues. MiXCR was run by TCRdb on the RT-PCR reads, yielding one entry per CDR3 protein. The table records hundreds of thousands of distinct CDR3 sequences, over 9% of them present only once. These data also formed part of another study, on T cells expressing NK-cell markers. From that study: With UMIs, 5'RACE template switching was used to make TCR beta cDNA. Seven of the eight sequenced donors were classified as HCMV-seropositive, and one was classified as seronegative. NKG2C+ dominant clonotype frequencies in six donors were roughly 1.0-8% of CD8+ T cells. In a handful of donors, these clonotypes also led the CD3+CD56-NKG2C+ fraction.

V and J are TRBV27 and TRBJ2-7; possibly TRBD2 for D (6 bases). The sequence derives from a man aged 50 or older who received an inactivated influenza vaccine. Material: PBMCs from blood, obtained on the day of vaccination. For the CDR3, the DNA is TGTGCCAGCAGTGCGACTAGGGTCTCTTACGAGAAGTACTTC. It yields the protein CASSATRVSYEKYF.